A selection of T cell receptor beta chains follows, all from one sample in a study of blood T cell repertoires in COVID-19. Measured with immunoSEQ multiplex PCR; TCRdb has only the in-frame clones, and not every one. Of 130,000 to 150,000 clones listed, around 84% are singletons. The sequenced sample was peripheral blood. The receptors shown here come from a human donor with acute or convalescent COVID-19. The donor label of this sample is uncertain. CDR3s include the opening cysteine and the closing phenylalanine or tryptophan. D genes are given only for firm matches. A row's size may be missing; if present it is once, few, many or a size class.

D gene	V gene	J gene	clone size	CDR3 DNA	CDR3 protein
NA	TRBV7-9	TRBJ1-2	NA	TGTGCCAGCAGCTTAGGACAGCTTAACTATGGCTACACCTTC	CASSLGQLNYGYTF
TRBD1	TRBV11-3	TRBJ2-2	NA	TGTGCCAGCAGCAAGACAGGGGGCCTGGCCGGGGAGCTGTTTTTT	CASSKTGGLAGELFF
NA	TRBV4-2	TRBJ1-4	NA	TGTGCCAGCAGCCAAACGTTGGCAGGTGAGGAAAAACTGTTTTTT	CASSQTLAGEEKLFF
NA	TRBV7-6	TRBJ2-2	NA	TGTGCCACCGATCCGGGACTCGTAGCCACCCCCGGGGAGCTGTTTTTT	CATDPGLVATPGELFF
TRBD1	TRBV19	TRBJ2-2	NA	TGTGCCAGTAGTTGGACAGGGGGGACCGGGGAGCTGTTTTTT	CASSWTGGTGELFF
TRBD2	TRBV6-2/TRBV6-3	TRBJ2-2	NA	TGTGCCAGCAGTTCACGGGGGACTAGCGGGAAGAACACCGGGGAGCTGTTTTTT	CASSSRGTSGKNTGELFF
NA	TRBV2	TRBJ1-5	NA	TGTGCCAGCAGCGTCTCCGGGATGTACAATCAGCCCCAGCATTTT	CASSVSGMYNQPQHF
NA	TRBV19	TRBJ1-2	NA	TGTGCCAGTGGGACTCCATATTTCTCGGCGCCGACTAACTATGGCTACACCTTC	CASGTPYFSAPTNYGYTF
TRBD1	TRBV9	TRBJ1-6	NA	TGTGCCAGCAGCGGACAGGGGGCTTCACCCCTCCACTTT	CASSGQGASPLHF
NA	TRBV7-2	TRBJ2-7	NA	TGTGCCAGCAGCTTAGAACAGGGTTACGAGCAGTACTTC	CASSLEQGYEQYF
TRBD1	TRBV5-1	TRBJ2-5	NA	TGCGCCAGCAGCGACCCTACAGGGGTGGAGACCCAGTACTTC	CASSDPTGVETQYF
NA	TRBV6-5	TRBJ1-2	NA	TGTGCCAGCAGTTACTCGAAGGGGCTTGTATATGGCTACACCTTC	CASSYSKGLVYGYTF
TRBD1	TRBV19	TRBJ1-6	NA	TGTGCCAGTAGCTCGACAGGGGTTTCGTCCTATAATTCACCCCTCCACTTT	CASSSTGVSSYNSPLHF
TRBD2	TRBV7-9	TRBJ2-3	NA	TGTGCCAGCAGCTTAGTGGGGACTAGCGGGGGGGCCGATACGCAGTATTTT	CASSLVGTSGGADTQYF
TRBD1	TRBV4-2	TRBJ1-4	few	TGTGCCAGCAGCCGAGACAGGGGAGTTGCTAATGAAAAACTGTTTTTT	CASSRDRGVANEKLFF
NA	TRBV5-1	TRBJ1-4	NA	TGCGCCAGCAGCTTTCAAGGGGATAGGGAAAATGAAAAACTGTTTTTT	CASSFQGDRENEKLFF
NA	TRBV7-2	TRBJ2-1	NA	TGTGCCAGCAGCTTGGAGGGGGGGGCTCCCAATGAGCAGTTCTTC	CASSLEGGAPNEQFF
NA	TRBV12-3/TRBV12-4	TRBJ1-1	NA	TGTGCCAGCAGCGTAGCACGGAACACTGAAGCTTTCTTT	CASSVARNTEAFF
TRBD1	TRBV14	TRBJ1-1	NA	TGTGCCAGCAGCCCTCCCACAGGGGGGAACACTGAAGCTTTCTTT	CASSPPTGGNTEAFF
NA	TRBV7-2	TRBJ2-3	NA	TGTGCTTGCGCGGGGCCCCAGAGCACAGATACGCAGTATTTT	CACAGPQSTDTQYF
NA	TRBV7-3	TRBJ1-3	NA	TGTGCCAGCAGCCCACGGGGGACGAGGAACTCTGGAAACACCATATATTTT	CASSPRGTRNSGNTIYF
TRBD1	TRBV6-5	TRBJ1-1	NA	TGTGCCAGCAGCCTTAACAGGGGCTCGGACACTGAAGCTTTCTTT	CASSLNRGSDTEAFF
TRBD2	TRBV18	TRBJ2-2	NA	TGTGCCAGCTCACCACTCGGTCTAGCGGGAGTAAACACCGGGGAGCTGTTTTTT	CASSPLGLAGVNTGELFF
NA	TRBV6-5	TRBJ2-1	NA	TGTGCCAGCAGACCAGAGGGGGACCTAGGTGAGCAGTTCTTC	CASRPEGDLGEQFF
TRBD2	TRBV30	TRBJ2-2	once	TGTGCCTGGGCCCGGACTAGCGGGAGGCCAAGGGCCGGGGAGCTGTTTTTT	CAWARTSGRPRAGELFF
TRBD1	TRBV7-3	TRBJ2-5	NA	TGTGCCAGCAGCCGTCGGACAGGGTGGGAAGAGACCCAGTACTTC	CASSRRTGWEETQYF
NA	TRBV6-5	TRBJ2-7	NA	TGTGCCAGCAGACAGGGTCCCCCCTACGAGCAGTACTTC	CASRQGPPYEQYF
NA	TRBV21-1	TRBJ2-2	NA	TGTGCCAGCAGCAAAAAACGGACTAGCGGTAACACCGGGGAGCTGTTTTTT	CASSKKRTSGNTGELFF
NA	TRBV28	TRBJ2-5	NA	TGTGCCAGCAGTCCAACAGGGTTGAGGAGTTCCCGGTCTCAAGAGACCCAGTACTTC	CASSPTGLRSSRSQETQYF
TRBD1	TRBV7-9	TRBJ2-5	NA	TGTGCCAGCAGCCTCGGGACAGGGGGGCAAGAGACCCAGTACTTC	CASSLGTGGQETQYF
NA	TRBV30	TRBJ1-2	NA	TGTGCCTGGAGTTCTCGAGTCCTTCAGGGGCGGCAAGGCTATGGCTACACCTTC	CAWSSRVLQGRQGYGYTF
NA	TRBV19	TRBJ1-3	NA	TGTGCCAGTAGTATGGCCAGAACAAACACCATATATTTT	CASSMARTNTIYF
TRBD1	TRBV7-2	TRBJ1-2	NA	TGTGCCAGCAGTCCTCGACAGGGGGGGAACTATGGCTACACCTTC	CASSPRQGGNYGYTF
TRBD1	TRBV18	TRBJ1-5	NA	TGTGCCAGCTCACCGAACGCCGGGACAGGGAACAATCAGCCCCAGCATTTT	CASSPNAGTGNNQPQHF
NA	TRBV28	TRBJ2-7	NA	TGTGCCAGCACCAACGGACAAATCTACGAGCAGTACTTC	CASTNGQIYEQYF
NA	TRBV5-4	TRBJ1-2	once	TGTGCCAGCAGCTTACAGCTGTACTATGGCTACACCTTC	CASSLQLYYGYTF
TRBD1	TRBV9	TRBJ1-4	NA	TGTGCCAGCAGCGCAGGACAGGCTAATGAAAAACTGTTTTTT	CASSAGQANEKLFF
NA	TRBV9	TRBJ1-2	once	TGTGCCAGCAGCGTAGGTGGCAGTTCTAACTATGGCTACACCTTC	CASSVGGSSNYGYTF
NA	TRBV28	TRBJ1-1	NA	TGTGCCAGCAGTCCGGGAGGGGAGTACACTGAAGCTTTCTTT	CASSPGGEYTEAFF
NA	TRBV7-2	TRBJ2-1	NA	TGTGCCAGCAGCCCTCCGGGACTTTACAATGAGCAGTTCTTC	CASSPPGLYNEQFF
NA	TRBV7-3	TRBJ2-1	NA	TGTGCCAGCAGCCCGACCCCCGAGGGTAGGCAGTTCTTC	CASSPTPEGRQFF
NA	TRBV14	TRBJ2-1	NA	TGTGCCAGCAGCCGGGTTACAGGGTACAATGAGCAGTTCTTC	CASSRVTGYNEQFF
TRBD1	TRBV27	TRBJ2-1	NA	TGTGCCAGCAGTGCAGACAGGGACTCCTACAATGAGCAGTTCTTC	CASSADRDSYNEQFF
NA	TRBV24-1	TRBJ1-2	few	TGTGCCACCAGTGATTTGGGTAGTCGTGGCTACACCTTC	CATSDLGSRGYTF
TRBD1	TRBV18	TRBJ2-7	NA	TGTGCCAGCTCACCAATTATACAGGGGGCGGACGAGCAGTACTTC	CASSPIIQGADEQYF
NA	TRBV9	TRBJ2-3	few	TGTGCCAGCAGCGTAGGGGCCCACCAGGGAGATACGCAGTATTTT	CASSVGAHQGDTQYF
NA	TRBV30	TRBJ1-5	NA	TGTGCCTGGACACTCGGGGAACAGCCCCAGCATTTT	CAWTLGEQPQHF
TRBD1	TRBV5-1	TRBJ2-2	NA	TGCGCCAGCAGCTTGGGCCAGGGGGCCACCGGGGAGCTGTTTTTT	CASSLGQGATGELFF